This T cell receptor beta chain was obtained from a study of shared clonotypes between healthy human individuals. With regard to this clone: The antigen is not known.

Whole-study results and caveats: Donor clonotype sharing was expected to depend on sequencing depth.

CDR3 length: 13 amino acids. CDR1 and CDR2 from the germline V gene are SGHKS and YYEKEE (reference sequence). Trimming took off 2 bases at V and 9 bases at J, with 13 bases between the two ends. The table came from immunoSEQ multiplex PCR; TCRdb's copy has only in-frame clones and leaves some out. This sample has over a million clones, with about four fifths found just once. This chain links TRBV5-5 with TRBJ2-3; D might be TRBD1 (5 bases). Sample: memory CD4+ T cells from PBMCs. Subset given: CD45RA-negative fraction. The receptor was derived from a man younger than 30 in good health. Some clones in this sample may be carry-over from other donors' samples. The CDR3 is CASSLGVVQTQYF. Here the CDR3 DNA reads TGTGCCAGCAGCTTAGGGGTCGTCCAAACGCAGTATTTT. The variable domain in full, with the rest retrieved from reference TRBV5-5 and TRBJ2-3, is DAGVTQSPTHLIKTRGQQVTLRCSPISGHKSVSWYQQVLGQGPQFIFQYYEKEERGRGNFPDRFSARQFPNYSSELNVNALLLGDSALYLCASSLGVVQTQYFGPGTRLTVL.